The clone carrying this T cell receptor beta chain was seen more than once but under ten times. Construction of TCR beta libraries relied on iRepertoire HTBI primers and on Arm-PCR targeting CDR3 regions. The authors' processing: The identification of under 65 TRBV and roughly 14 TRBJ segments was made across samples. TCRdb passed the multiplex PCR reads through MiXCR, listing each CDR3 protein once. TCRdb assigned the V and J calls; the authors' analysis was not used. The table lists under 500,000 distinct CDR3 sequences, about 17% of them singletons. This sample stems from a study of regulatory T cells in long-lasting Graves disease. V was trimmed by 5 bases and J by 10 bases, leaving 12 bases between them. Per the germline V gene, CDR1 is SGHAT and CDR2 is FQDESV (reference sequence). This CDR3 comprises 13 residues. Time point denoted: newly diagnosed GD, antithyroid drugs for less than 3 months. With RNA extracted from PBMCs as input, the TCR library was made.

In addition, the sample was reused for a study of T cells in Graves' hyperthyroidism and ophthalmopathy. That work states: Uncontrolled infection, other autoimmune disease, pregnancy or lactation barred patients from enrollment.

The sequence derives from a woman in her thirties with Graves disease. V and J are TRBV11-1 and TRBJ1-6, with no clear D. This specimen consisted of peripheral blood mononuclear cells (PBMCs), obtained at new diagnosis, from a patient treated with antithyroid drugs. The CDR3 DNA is TGTGCCAGCAGCCGAGCGAAGGGATCACCCCTCCACTTT. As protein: CASSRAKGSPLHF.